The present TCR beta chain was sequenced within a study of identical twins' blood T cells. Points from the study as a whole: Twins shared about as many clonotypes as their cloneset sizes predicted.

Six healthy women, forming three identical twin pairs, donated samples. V was clipped by 3 bases and J by 4 bases, with 15 bases between them. The CDR3 length is 15 residues. Germline CDR1 reads KGHSH; CDR2 reads LQKENI. Each TCR cDNA library carried sample-specific barcodes on both ends. TCRdb independently ran MiXCR on the 5' RACE reads; one entry per CDR3 protein. Of a few hundred thousand distinct CDR3 sequences in the sample, around 30% were seen once. This clonotype was seen repeatedly, ten times or more. As yet, its antigen is unknown. This receptor was obtained from a woman aged 18-55 years in good health. The sequenced sample consisted of PBMCs. This chain links TRBV18 with TRBJ1-1; TRBD1 might be the D (6 bases). CDR3 residues: CASSPQQGGGTEAFF. The CDR3 nucleotides read TGTGCCAGCTCACCGCAACAGGGCGGGGGCACTGAAGCTTTCTTT.